This T cell receptor beta chain came from a study of neurological immune-mediated disorders. Study observations and caveats: HTLV-1-associated myelopathy showed the most TCR clonal expansion; multiple sclerosis the least, below healthy controls.

This clonotype was counted at least ten times. Its antigen is undetermined. This sample's time point: longitudinal time-point 3. The unsorted libraries had their origin in 2 million PBMCs stored at -80 C. A 10-nucleotide random UMI tagged transcripts in template-switch 5'RACE cDNA synthesis. Over 190 million TCR-beta sequences from 15-18 subjects came from every sequencing run. TCRdb re-derived calls from the 5' RACE reads in MiXCR, one entry per CDR3 protein. The table lists approximately 50,000 distinct CDR3 sequences, roughly 8.4% of them singletons. Germline V gene sequence: CDR1 SQVTM, CDR2 ANQGSEA. The germline V and J ends were trimmed by 6 bases and 3 bases, with 23 bases remaining between them. The CDR3 extends over 16 amino acids.

The sample consisted of PBMCs. The V gene is TRBV29-1, the J gene TRBJ1-1; D is undetermined. This clonotype was sampled from a woman in her 40s in good health. In nucleotides, the CDR3 is TGCAGCGTAGAGGCACAAAGGCTTCAGTGGGACACTGAAGCTTTCTTT. Its translation: CSVEAQRLQWDTEAFF.